This TCR beta chain was identified in a study of control samples from healthy donors and cancer patients. This clone came up once. Trimming shortened V by 3 bases and J by 3 bases, and 12 bases separated the two germline ends. This CDR3 has 15 residues. Germline V gives CDR1 MDHEN, CDR2 SYDVKM. TCRdb's table, derived via immunoSEQ multiplex PCR, lists solely in-frame clones and lacks some. The sample carries some 70,000 clones, approximately 83% recorded once. The sequence was collected from a man aged 55 to 70 in good health. Sequencing was performed on blood. This chain connects TRBV28 to TRBJ2-1, with a weak D call TRBD2 (5 bases). The CDR3 is CASSFGPGIYNEQFF. DNA for the CDR3: TGTGCCAGCAGTTTTGGGCCGGGAATCTACAATGAGCAGTTCTTC.